These 29 T cell receptor beta chains were sequenced from one sample in a study of CD8+ T cells in alopecia areata. Extracted RNA was reverse transcribed into cDNA, the sequencing template. The protocol was immunoSEQ multiplex PCR, while the TCRdb copy is restricted to in-frame clones and leaves out a portion. The sample lists 150,000 to 200,000 clones, just under 60% occurring once. The sample was CD4+ T cells sorted from blood, taken at week 0. These receptors all stem from a human donor with alopecia areata.

This clone was observed a few times. The gene calls are TRBV6-5 and TRBJ2-5; TRBD1 is a possible D gene (5 bases). The germline V gene encodes CDR1 MNHEY and CDR2 SVGAGI. This CDR3 has 13 residues. With 4 bases removed from V and 5 bases from J, the gap between germline ends came to 11 bases. This CDR3 is CASSSARGETQYF. DNA of the CDR3: TGTGCCAGCAGTTCCGCTAGGGGCGAGACCCAGTACTTC.

This chain connects TRBV15 to TRBJ2-5, with 12 bases identical to TRBD2. The CDR3 is made up of 15 amino acids. Germline V lookup: CDR1 LNHNV, CDR2 YYDKDF (reference sequence). After removal of 8 bases from V and 5 bases from J, the junction contained 9 bases not matched to a gene. This chain's CDR3 is CATDPSGGAWETQYF. In nucleotides, the CDR3 is TGTGCCACCGACCCTAGCGGGGGGGCCTGGGAGACCCAGTACTTC. The full variable domain, with the rest looked up from reference TRBV15 and TRBJ2-5, is DAMVIQNPRYQVTQFGKPVTLSCSQTLNHNVMYWYQQKSSQAPKLLFHYYDKDFNNEADTPDNFQSRRPNTSFCFLDIRSPGLGDTAMYLCATDPSGGAWETQYFGPGTRLLVL.

V usage is TRBV5-1 and J usage is TRBJ2-7; the D is unclear. V lost 2 bases and J 2 bases, leaving 8 bases between the germline ends. The length of the CDR3 is 13 residues. CDR1 and CDR2 from the germline V gene are SGHRS and YFSETQ. CDR3 in DNA: TGCGCCAGCAGCTTAACGGCGGCCTACGAGCAGTACTTC. The encoded protein is CASSLTAAYEQYF.

The chain employs TRBV2 and TRBJ1-4; D is ambiguous. Germline V lookup: CDR1 SNHLY, CDR2 FYNNEI. This CDR3 is built from 14 residues. Trimming cost V 6 bases and J 8 bases, with 16 bases left between them. The CDR3 bases are TGTGCCAGCAGAAAGACCCTCGTAGGGGAAAAACTGTTTTTT. This sequence encodes CASRKTLVGEKLFF. Looking up the rest from reference TRBV2 and TRBJ1-4 gives the full variable domain: EPEVTQTPSHQVTQMGQEVILRCVPISNHLYFYWYRQILGQKVEFLVSFYNNEISEKSEIFDDQFSVERPDGSNFTLKIRSTKLEDSAMYFCASRKTLVGEKLFFGSGTQLSVL.

This clone was found once. The chain carries TRBV29-1 and TRBJ2-6; D is perhaps TRBD1 (6 bases). V was trimmed by 4 bases and J by 1 base, leaving 14 bases between them. Germline loops: CDR1 SQVTM, CDR2 ANQGSEA. CDR3 length equals 16 residues. The CDR3 sequence is CSVAVAQGSGANVLTF. The CDR3 bases are TGCAGCGTTGCCGTCGCACAGGGATCTGGGGCCAACGTCCTGACTTTC.

V usage is TRBV5-1 and J usage is TRBJ2-1; TRBD1 or TRBD2 may be the D gene (5 bases each). This CDR3 has 13 residues. Trimming took off 9 bases at V and 5 bases at J, with 15 bases between the two ends. Germline V gives CDR1 SGHRS, CDR2 YFSETQ. CDR3 residues: CATRDVRNNEQFF. DNA of the CDR3: TGCGCCACCCGGGACGTACGAAACAATGAGCAGTTCTTC.

The rearrangement links TRBV29-1 to TRBJ1-6, with D possibly being TRBD1 (5 bases). The CDR3 runs 13 residues. The V gene's germline CDR1 is SQVTM and CDR2 ANQGSEA. CDR3 in DNA: TGCCCCGGGACTGACTCCTATAATTCACCCCTCCACTTT. This sequence encodes CPGTDSYNSPLHF.

The rearrangement uses TRBV9 and TRBJ1-1; D remains ambiguous. In germline, CDR1 is SGDLS, CDR2 YYNGEE. The CDR3 loop spans 15 amino acids. Trimming removed 0 bases at V and 4 bases at J, with 13 bases between. The CDR3 here is CASSVGGDSFTEAFF. For the CDR3, the DNA is TGTGCCAGCAGCGTAGGTGGGGATTCTTTCACTGAAGCTTTCTTT.

The genes are TRBV2 and TRBJ2-7; D tentatively reads TRBD1 or TRBD2 (5 bases each). The germline gives CDR1 SNHLY, CDR2 FYNNEI. Deletions cut 7 bases from V and 4 bases from J, with 17 bases between. This CDR3 contains 14 residues. CDR3 sequence reads: CASKEGKVRYEQYF. CDR3 in DNA: TGTGCCAGCAAAGAGGGGAAGGTGAGGTACGAGCAGTACTTC.

This clone was detected a few times. The J gene is TRBJ1-1, the V gene TRBV30, with D possibly TRBD1 on 5 matching bases. V was pared by 3 bases and J by 6 bases, with 14 bases between. This CDR3 region has 13 residues. The germline V gene has CDR1 GTSNPN and CDR2 SVGIG (reference sequence). The CDR3 loop reads CAWRLGGSAEAFF. The CDR3 DNA reads TGTGCCTGGAGGCTGGGGGGTTCGGCTGAAGCTTTCTTT.

This clone turned up a few times. The genes are TRBV18 and TRBJ2-5; D remains unclear. The ends were cut back, 6 bases at V and 3 bases at J, with 17 bases in the middle. The germline V gene encodes CDR1 KGHSH and CDR2 LQKENI. The CDR3 contains 15 residues. CDR3 bases: TGTGCCAGCTCCCCGGCGGACGGTCACGAAGAGACCCAGTACTTC. Protein: CASSPADGHEETQYF.

V and J are TRBV7-8 and TRBJ1-2; a possible D gene is TRBD1 (5 bases). From germline, CDR1 is SGHVS and CDR2 FQNEAQ. Trimming cost V 2 bases and J 8 bases, with 15 bases left between them. This CDR3 contains 14 residues. CDR3 sequence (DNA): TGTGCCAGCAGCTTAAGTGGGGGGTTGGAAGGCTACACCTTC. It codes for CASSLSGGLEGYTF.

This clone was recorded only once. The chain recombines TRBV5-8 with TRBJ1-1, with D unresolved. CDR1 is SGHTS and CDR2 is YDEGEE in the germline V gene. V was cut by 8 bases and J by 0 bases, with 5 bases left in between. The CDR3 totals 11 residues. This CDR3 is CASSMNTEAFF. CDR3 nucleotides: TGTGCCAGTTCTATGAACACTGAAGCTTTCTTT.

This clone was recorded only once. The chain recombines TRBV14 with TRBJ2-5; possibly TRBD2 for D (5 bases). The CDR3 is made up of 15 amino acids. Trimming shortened V by 0 bases and J by 7 bases, and 15 bases separated the two germline ends. The germline CDR1 and CDR2 sequences are SGHDN and FVKESK. The CDR3: CASSQDHGPEGTQYF. In DNA form, the CDR3 reads TGTGCCAGCAGCCAAGATCATGGCCCCGAGGGGACCCAGTACTTC.

This clone was seen a few times. This chain connects TRBV19 to TRBJ2-2, with D perhaps TRBD1 or TRBD2 (6 bases each). The CDR3 consists of 15 residues. V lost 6 bases and J 6 bases, leaving 17 bases between the germline ends. Germline V gene data show CDR1 as LNHDA and CDR2 as SQIVND (reference sequence). The CDR3 is CASSIRQGTAGELFF. For the CDR3, the DNA is TGTGCCAGTAGCATAAGGCAGGGGACTGCCGGGGAGCTGTTTTTT.

The table lists this clone with a count of one. The CDR3 sequence: CASSTRFYTEAFF. CDR3 sequence (DNA): TGTGCCAGCAGCACAAGATTTTACACTGAAGCTTTCTTT. The chain links TRBV7-9 to TRBJ1-1; D not certain. There are 13 residues in the CDR3. Trimming removed 5 bases at V and 3 bases at J, with 10 bases between. Germline V gives CDR1 SEHNR, CDR2 FQNEAQ (reference sequence).

This clone was recorded only once. The V call is TRBV2, the J call TRBJ2-3; possible D gene TRBD2, 6 bases. The germline V gene encodes CDR1 SNHLY and CDR2 FYNNEI. CDR3 size: 15 residues. Trimming cost V 5 bases and J 2 bases, with 14 bases left between them. The CDR3 sequence: CASSLTRGATDTQYF. The CDR3, as DNA: TGTGCCAGCAGTCTGACACGCGGGGCCACAGATACGCAGTATTTT.

CDR3 coding DNA: TGTGCCAGCAGCACCGACAGGGTCCTAACTGAAGCTTTCTTT. Protein: CASSTDRVLTEAFF. The V and J genes are TRBV7-9 and TRBJ1-1; 7 positions agree with TRBD1. Trimming removed 5 bases from V and 5 bases from J; junction bases left unmatched: 8. Germline CDR1 SEHNR, CDR2 FQNEAQ (reference sequence). The CDR3 spans 14 residues.

The J gene is TRBJ2-1, the V gene TRBV30; 7 bases are a match to TRBD2. The V gene's germline CDR1 is GTSNPN and CDR2 SVGIG (reference sequence). V was clipped by 1 base and J by 0 bases; unmatched bases: 3. The CDR3 is made up of 15 amino acids. CDR3 DNA: TGTGCCTGGAGTGGGGGGGGACTCTCCTACAATGAGCAGTTCTTC. Translation: CAWSGGGLSYNEQFF.

This chain connects TRBV9 to TRBJ2-3, with no clear D. Germline V lookup: CDR1 SGDLS, CDR2 YYNGEE. Trimming cost V 0 bases and J 3 bases, with 8 bases left between them. The CDR3 is made up of 14 amino acids. The chain's CDR3 is CASSVGDTTDTQYF. The CDR3 DNA is TGTGCCAGCAGCGTAGGCGACACAACAGATACGCAGTATTTT.

CDR3 loop: CASSHPGWQRTSGAYSTDTQYF. The CDR3 nucleotides read TGCGCCAGCAGTCACCCCGGTTGGCAGCGGACTAGCGGGGCCTATAGCACAGATACGCAGTATTTT. The rearrangement uses TRBV23-1 and TRBJ2-3; 12 bases fit TRBD2. TRBV23-1 belongs to the ORF category, with a function that is uncertain. The CDR3 contains 22 residues. V gave up 3 bases and J gave up 0 bases; unmatched junction bases: 19.

This clone has just a few counts. The chain's CDR3 is CATGSYGASSYEQYF. DNA of the CDR3: TGTGCCACCGGGTCCTACGGGGCGAGCTCCTACGAGCAGTACTTC. V usage is TRBV27 and J usage is TRBJ2-7, with D perhaps matching TRBD1 or TRBD2 (5 bases each). V was cut by 10 bases and J by 0 bases, with 19 bases left in between. This CDR3 has 15 residues. Germline V gene lookup returns CDR1 MNHEY and CDR2 SMNVEV (reference sequence).

V gene TRBV5-1 combines with J gene TRBJ2-7, with unresolved D. Trimming shortened V by 2 bases and J by 5 bases, and 14 bases separated the two germline ends. The CDR3 has 14 amino acids. CDR1 is SGHRS and CDR2 is YFSETQ in the germline V gene. The CDR3 here is CASSFDPLFHEQYF. CDR3 nucleotides: TGCGCCAGCAGCTTTGACCCCCTTTTCCACGAGCAGTACTTC. The variable domain in full, completed from reference TRBV5-1 and TRBJ2-7, reads KAGVTQTPRYLIKTRGQQVTLSCSPISGHRSVSWYQQTPGQGLQFLFEYFSETQRNKGNFPGRFSGRQFSNSRSEMNVSTLELGDSALYLCASSFDPLFHEQYFGPGTRLTVT.

The genes are TRBV7-2 and TRBJ1-6; no reliable D call. The CDR3 has 12 residues. Trimming cost V 1 base and J 8 bases, with 3 bases left between them. CDR1 and CDR2 (germline): SGHTA, FQGNSA. CDR3 amino acids: CASSLVDSPLHF. CDR3 sequence (DNA): TGTGCCAGCAGCTTAGTAGATTCACCCCTCCACTTT.

The chain employs TRBV2 and TRBJ2-7, with TRBD1 matching 12 bases. Looked up from germline, CDR1 is SNHLY and CDR2 is FYNNEI. The CDR3 runs 14 residues. J lost 5 bases, V lost 5 bases, and 4 bases had no gene match. CDR3 amino acids: CASSRDRGRDEQYF. In nucleotides, the CDR3 is TGTGCCAGCAGTAGGGACAGGGGGCGCGACGAGCAGTACTTC.

The chain has TRBV29-1 and TRBJ1-1; D gene unclear. The CDR3 is made up of 11 amino acids. Per germline, CDR1 SQVTM and CDR2 ANQGSEA. V shed 3 bases and J shed 11 bases, with 13 bases lying between them. This CDR3 reads CSVDIRGWAFF. As DNA, the CDR3 is TGCAGCGTTGATATTCGGGGTTGGGCTTTCTTT. Supplemented by reference TRBV29-1 and TRBJ1-1, the full variable domain reads SAVISQKPSRDICQRGTSLTIQCQVDSQVTMMFWYRQQPGQSLTLIATANQGSEATYESGFVIDKFPISRPNLTFSTLTVSNMSPEDSSIYLCSVDIRGWAFFGQGTRLTVV.

This clone was found a few times. The V gene is TRBV15, the J gene TRBJ2-5; weak D call: TRBD1 (7 bases). The V end was cut by 3 bases, the J end by 0 bases, with 11 bases between. Germline V CDR1 and CDR2: LNHNV, YYDKDF (reference sequence). CDR3 length equals 15 residues. The CDR3 sequence: CATSSDRDYQETQYF. The CDR3 nucleotides are TGTGCCACCAGCAGTGACAGGGACTACCAAGAGACCCAGTACTTC.

This clone was detected only a few times. The rearrangement uses TRBV30 and TRBJ1-2; unclear D gene. Germline CDR1 and CDR2: GTSNPN and SVGIG (reference sequence). CDR3 length: 8 residues. Here the CDR3 reads CVSSGYTF. CDR3 coding DNA: TGTGTTTCTAGTGGCTACACCTTC.

The rearrangement uses TRBV6-1 and TRBJ2-4; tentatively, D is TRBD1 or TRBD2 (6 bases each). Trimming stripped 3 bases from V and 9 bases from J, with 27 bases between. The germline gives CDR1 MNHNS, CDR2 SASEGT. CDR3 length equals 18 residues. The DNA of the CDR3 is TGTGCCAGCAGTGACCACCTCCCGGGGGCAGCGGTGTTAGGCATTCAGTACTTC. This codes for CASSDHLPGAAVLGIQYF.